One sample yielded the 16 T cell receptor beta chains listed below, sequenced in a study of blood T cells in healthy people across ages. Primed by a sample-barcoded 5' primer and a J-beta primer mix, a second PCR proceeded for about 6 to 12 cycles. TCRdb analysed the 5' RACE reads with MiXCR anew, one entry per CDR3 protein. The data contain around 1,000,000 distinct CDR3 sequences, roughly two fifths of them seen just once; the ten biggest clones take up less than 15%. Material: blood. The receptors come from a man between 18 and 35 years old in good health.

The chain combines TRBV10-3 with TRBJ2-7; tentatively, D is TRBD1 (6 bases). Per germline, CDR1 ENHRY and CDR2 SYGVKD. The CDR3 runs to 14 residues. The germline V and J ends were trimmed by 6 bases and 4 bases, with 16 bases remaining between them. DNA for the CDR3: TGTGCCATCAGAGGGGACACATGGGGGTACGAGCAGTACTTC. Translated: CAIRGDTWGYEQYF.

V gene TRBV7-9 combines with J gene TRBJ1-4; possible D gene TRBD1, 6 bases. This CDR3 has 15 amino acids. The germline V gene has CDR1 SEHNR and CDR2 FQNEAQ (reference sequence). The V and J ends lost 5 bases and 7 bases respectively, with 17 bases between them. The CDR3 DNA reads as TGTGCCAGCAGCCCCAAGGGGGGCGGAGGTGAAAAACTGTTTTTT. Encoded protein: CASSPKGGGGEKLFF.

V is TRBV20-1 and J is TRBJ1-2; maybe TRBD1 (5 bases). Germline assignment: CDR1 DFQATT and CDR2 SNEGSKA (reference sequence). Deletions cut 0 bases from V and 6 bases from J, with 14 bases between. The CDR3 has 14 amino acids. CDR3 coding DNA: TGCAGTGCTAGAGATGCCACGAGGGACCATGGCTACACCTTC. It specifies CSARDATRDHGYTF.

The CDR3 region has the DNA TGTGCCAGCAGTTTCGGACAGGGCCCTGGAAACACCATATATTTT. It specifies CASSFGQGPGNTIYF. The rearrangement joins TRBV27 to TRBJ1-3, with TRBD1 identical over 8 bases. Trimming removed 3 bases from V and 2 bases from J; junction bases left unmatched: 3. CDR3 size: 15 residues. The V gene's germline CDR1 is MNHEY and CDR2 SMNVEV (reference sequence).

The chain joins TRBV6-5 to TRBJ1-4; the D gene is possibly TRBD1 (5 bases). The length of the CDR3 is 16 residues. Trimming shortened V by 5 bases and J by 7 bases, and 20 bases separated the two germline ends. Germline lookup yields CDR1 MNHEY and CDR2 SVGAGI. CDR3 DNA sequence: TGTGCCAGCAGTCCGCCCCAATCGGGACGGTCTGAAAAACTGTTTTTT. This gives the protein CASSPPQSGRSEKLFF.

V and J are TRBV5-5 and TRBJ1-6, with D maybe TRBD1 (6 bases). The germline CDR1 and CDR2 sequences are SGHKS and YYEKEE (reference sequence). The CDR3 spans 16 residues. Trimming took off 3 bases at V and 0 bases at J, with 10 bases between the two ends. The CDR3: CASSSPDSSYNSPLHF. The CDR3 DNA is TGTGCCAGCAGCTCACCGGACAGCTCCTATAATTCACCCCTCCACTTT.

The chain has TRBV7-8 and TRBJ1-2, with TRBD1 as a possible D gene (5 bases). CDR3 length: 16 residues. Germline assignment: CDR1 SGHVS and CDR2 FQNEAQ. Trimming shortened V by 2 bases and J by 6 bases, and 19 bases separated the two germline ends. CDR3 bases: TGTGCCAGCAGCTTACGCGGGACGGCCGTAATAAATGGCTACACCTTC. Residues: CASSLRGTAVINGYTF.

V and J are TRBV28 and TRBJ2-2, with D possibly called TRBD1 or TRBD2 (7 bases each). V was cut by 2 bases and J by 2 bases, with 33 bases left in between. Germline lookup yields CDR1 MDHEN and CDR2 SYDVKM. This CDR3 has 23 residues. CDR3 sequence (DNA): TGTGCCAGCAGTTTACACAGATCCGGACCTCGTCCAGGGGGGGAAAAAAACACCGGGGAGCTGTTTTTT. Protein product: CASSLHRSGPRPGGEKNTGELFF. The complete variable domain, with remaining parts taken from reference TRBV28 and TRBJ2-2, reads DVKVTQSSRYLVKRTGEKVFLECVQDMDHENMFWYRQDPGLGLRLIYFSYDVKMKEKGDIPEGYSVSREKKERFSLILESASTNQTSMYLCASSLHRSGPRPGGEKNTGELFFGEGSRLTVL.

This chain joins TRBV2 and TRBJ1-1, with unresolved D. Germline V gene data show CDR1 as SNHLY and CDR2 as FYNNEI. The CDR3 consists of 12 residues. Deletions cut 7 bases from V and 0 bases from J, with 6 bases between. CDR3 residues: CASTALNTEAFF. CDR3 bases: TGTGCCAGCACGGCCCTGAACACTGAAGCTTTCTTT.

V gene TRBV3-1 combines with J gene TRBJ2-3; 7 bases agree with TRBD2. Trimming cost V 0 bases and J 4 bases; bases outside gene matches: 7. The CDR3 loop spans 16 amino acids. CDR1 and CDR2 (germline): LGHDT, YNNKEL (reference sequence). The CDR3 reads CASSQDVLGGADTQYF. The CDR3 region has the DNA TGTGCCAGCAGCCAAGATGTTCTTGGGGGGGCAGATACGCAGTATTTT.

As for this clonotype: Sequence at one end of the junction differs from germline and may be a read error. This chain links TRBV6-1 with TRBJ2-1, with 8 bases identical to TRBD2. The CDR3 contains 16 residues. Germline V CDR1 and CDR2: MNHNS, SASEGT. The chain's CDR3 is CTSRRAGTSQGNEQFF. CDR3 in DNA: TGTACCAGCAGGAGGGCCGGGACTAGTCAGGGGAATGAGCAGTTCTTC.

The chain carries TRBV4-1 and TRBJ1-1; no clear D gene. This CDR3 comprises 14 residues. CDR1 MGHRA and CDR2 YSYEKL come from the germline V gene. Trimming took 1 base from V and 8 from J, leaving 14 bases between them. The CDR3 coding sequence is TGCGCCAGCAGCCAAGCGTCCCCGGGGTACGAAGCTTTCTTT. It is translated as CASSQASPGYEAFF.

A note on this clonotype: Its ends do not fully match the called genes, so a read error is possible. The genes are TRBV6-5 and TRBJ2-7; D is unresolved. There are 14 residues in the CDR3. Germline lookup yields CDR1 MNHEY and CDR2 SVGAGI. The CDR3 reads CAGSSALKAYEQYF. CDR3 bases: TGTGCCGGCAGTTCGGCCTTGAAGGCCTACGAGCAGTACTTC.

The J gene is TRBJ2-1, the V gene TRBV27; D perhaps matches TRBD2 (5 bases). Germline CDR1 reads MNHEY; CDR2 reads SMNVEV (reference sequence). The CDR3 runs to 12 residues. V dropped 8 bases and J dropped 7 bases, with 12 bases sitting between them. For the CDR3, the DNA is TGTGCCAGCCGGACTCATCAGAATGAGCAGTTCTTC. Encoded protein: CASRTHQNEQFF.

CDR3 nucleotide sequence: TGCGCCAGCAGCCCTAAGGACAGCAACCTATACAATGAGCAGTTCTTC. Its translation: CASSPKDSNLYNEQFF. The rearrangement joins TRBV5-1 to TRBJ2-1, with a tentative D call TRBD1 (6 bases). CDR3 size: 16 residues. Trimming removed 4 bases from V and 4 bases from J, with 18 bases in between. Germline CDR1 is SGHRS and CDR2 is YFSETQ.

Regarding this clonotype: The junction shows a germline mismatch at one end, possibly a read error. The V call is TRBV25-1, the J call TRBJ1-2; D is possibly TRBD1 (5 bases). CDR1 and CDR2 (germline): MGHDK, SYGVNS. CDR3 length equals 14 residues. CDR3 in amino acids: CAGSGAGLNYGYTF. CDR3 DNA: TGTGCCGGCAGTGGGGCGGGTCTGAACTATGGCTACACCTTC.